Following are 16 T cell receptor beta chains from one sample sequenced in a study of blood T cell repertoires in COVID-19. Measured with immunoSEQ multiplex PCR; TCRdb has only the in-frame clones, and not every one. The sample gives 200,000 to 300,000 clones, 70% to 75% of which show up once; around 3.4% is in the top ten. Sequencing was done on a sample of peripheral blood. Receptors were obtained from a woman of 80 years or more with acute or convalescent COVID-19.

Written as DNA, the CDR3 is TGTGCCTGGAGTGTAGGCGGCGGCGCTGAAGCTTTCTTT. Encoded protein: CAWSVGGGAEAFF. The chain employs TRBV30 and TRBJ1-1; D is ambiguous. The germline V gene has CDR1 GTSNPN and CDR2 SVGIG (reference sequence). CDR3 size: 13 residues. V lost 0 bases and J lost 6, with 11 bases in between.

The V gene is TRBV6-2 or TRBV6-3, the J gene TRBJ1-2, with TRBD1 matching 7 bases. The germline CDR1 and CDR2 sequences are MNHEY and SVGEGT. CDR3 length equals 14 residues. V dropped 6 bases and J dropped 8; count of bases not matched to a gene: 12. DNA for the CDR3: TGTGCCAGCAGCCTCTTGAGGGGGCACGAAGGCTACACCTTC. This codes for CASSLLRGHEGYTF.

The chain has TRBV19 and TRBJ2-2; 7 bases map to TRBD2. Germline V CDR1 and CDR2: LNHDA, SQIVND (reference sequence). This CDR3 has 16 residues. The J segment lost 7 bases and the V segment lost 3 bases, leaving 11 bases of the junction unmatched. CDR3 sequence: CASSIDGSGIIGELFF. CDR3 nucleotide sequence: TGTGCCAGTAGTATCGACGGGAGCGGGATTATCGGGGAGCTGTTTTTT.

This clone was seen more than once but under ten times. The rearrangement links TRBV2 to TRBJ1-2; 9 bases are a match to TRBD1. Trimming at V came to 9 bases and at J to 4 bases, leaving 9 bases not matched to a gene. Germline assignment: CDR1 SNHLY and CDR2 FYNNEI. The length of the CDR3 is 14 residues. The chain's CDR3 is CARTPGQGSYGYTF. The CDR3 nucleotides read TGTGCCAGGACACCGGGACAGGGTTCCTATGGCTACACCTTC.

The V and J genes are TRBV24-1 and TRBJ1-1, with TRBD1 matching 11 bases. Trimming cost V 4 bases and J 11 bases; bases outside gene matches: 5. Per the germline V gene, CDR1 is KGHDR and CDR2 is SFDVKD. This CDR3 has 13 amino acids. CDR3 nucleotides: TGTGCCACCAGTGACGGGACAGGGGGTAAGGCTTTCTTT. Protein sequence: CATSDGTGGKAFF.

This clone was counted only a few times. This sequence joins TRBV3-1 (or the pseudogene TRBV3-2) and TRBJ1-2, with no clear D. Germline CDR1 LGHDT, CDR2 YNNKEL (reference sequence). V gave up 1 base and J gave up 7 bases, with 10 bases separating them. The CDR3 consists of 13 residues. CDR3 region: CASSQAFRSGYTF. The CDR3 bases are TGTGCCAGCAGCCAAGCCTTTAGAAGTGGCTACACCTTC.

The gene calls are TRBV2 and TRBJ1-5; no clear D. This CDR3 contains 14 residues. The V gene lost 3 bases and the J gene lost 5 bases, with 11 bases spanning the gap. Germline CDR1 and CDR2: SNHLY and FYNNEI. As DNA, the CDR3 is TGTGCCAGCAGTGACCTGGCAGAGGATCAGCCCCAGCATTTT. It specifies CASSDLAEDQPQHF.

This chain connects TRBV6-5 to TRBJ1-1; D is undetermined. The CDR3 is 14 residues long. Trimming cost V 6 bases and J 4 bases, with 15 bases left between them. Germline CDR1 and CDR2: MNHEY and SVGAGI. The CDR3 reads CASSQSSGVTEAFF. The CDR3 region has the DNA TGTGCCAGCAGCCAAAGCAGCGGGGTCACTGAAGCTTTCTTT.

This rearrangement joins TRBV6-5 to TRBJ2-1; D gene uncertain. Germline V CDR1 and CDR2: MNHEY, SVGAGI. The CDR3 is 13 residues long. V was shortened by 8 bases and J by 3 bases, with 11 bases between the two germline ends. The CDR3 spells CASEPNSYNEQFF. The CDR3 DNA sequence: TGTGCCAGCGAACCGAATAGCTACAATGAGCAGTTCTTC.

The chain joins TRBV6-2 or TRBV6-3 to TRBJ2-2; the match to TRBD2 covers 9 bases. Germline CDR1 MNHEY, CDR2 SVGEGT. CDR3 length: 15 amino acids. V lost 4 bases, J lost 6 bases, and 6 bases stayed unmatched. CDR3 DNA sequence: TGTGCCAGCAGTTCCGCGGGACTAGCAGCCGGGGAGCTGTTTTTT. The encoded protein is CASSSAGLAAGELFF.

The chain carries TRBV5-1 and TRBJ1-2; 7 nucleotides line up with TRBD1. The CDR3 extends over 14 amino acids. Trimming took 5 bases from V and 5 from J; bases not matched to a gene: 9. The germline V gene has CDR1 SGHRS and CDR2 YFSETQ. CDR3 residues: CASRTGTDVYGYTF. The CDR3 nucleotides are TGCGCCAGCAGAACCGGGACAGACGTGTATGGCTACACCTTC.

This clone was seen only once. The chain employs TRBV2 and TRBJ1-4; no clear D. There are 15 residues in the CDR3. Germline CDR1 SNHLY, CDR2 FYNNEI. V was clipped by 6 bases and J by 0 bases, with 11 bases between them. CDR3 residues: CASRGGFATNEKLFF. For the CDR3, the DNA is TGTGCCAGCAGAGGAGGGTTTGCAACTAATGAAAAACTGTTTTTT.

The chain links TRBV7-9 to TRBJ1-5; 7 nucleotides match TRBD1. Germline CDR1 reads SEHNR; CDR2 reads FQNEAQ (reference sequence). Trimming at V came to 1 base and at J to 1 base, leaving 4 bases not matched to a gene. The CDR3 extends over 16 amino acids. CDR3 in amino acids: CASSLGAGGSNQPQHF. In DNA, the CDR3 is TGTGCCAGCAGCTTAGGGGCAGGGGGGAGCAATCAGCCCCAGCATTTT.

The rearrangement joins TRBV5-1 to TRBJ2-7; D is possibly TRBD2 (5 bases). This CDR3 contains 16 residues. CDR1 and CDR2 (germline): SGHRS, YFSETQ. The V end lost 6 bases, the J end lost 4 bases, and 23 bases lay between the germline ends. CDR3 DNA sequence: TGCGCCAGCACCCCGATGGGTTACGGGGAGAAATACGAGCAGTACTTC. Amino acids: CASTPMGYGEKYEQYF.

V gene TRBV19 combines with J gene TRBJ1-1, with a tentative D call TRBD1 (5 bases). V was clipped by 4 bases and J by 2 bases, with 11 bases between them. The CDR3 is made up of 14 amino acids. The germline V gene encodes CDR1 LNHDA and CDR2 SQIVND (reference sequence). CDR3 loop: CASSRLQVNTEAFF. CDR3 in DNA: TGTGCCAGTAGTAGATTACAGGTTAACACTGAAGCTTTCTTT.

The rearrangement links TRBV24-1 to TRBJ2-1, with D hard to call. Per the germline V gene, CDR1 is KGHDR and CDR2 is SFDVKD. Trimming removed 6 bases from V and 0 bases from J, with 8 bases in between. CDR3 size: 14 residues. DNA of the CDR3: TGTGCCACCAGTATCACCAGCTCCTACAATGAGCAGTTCTTC. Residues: CATSITSSYNEQFF.